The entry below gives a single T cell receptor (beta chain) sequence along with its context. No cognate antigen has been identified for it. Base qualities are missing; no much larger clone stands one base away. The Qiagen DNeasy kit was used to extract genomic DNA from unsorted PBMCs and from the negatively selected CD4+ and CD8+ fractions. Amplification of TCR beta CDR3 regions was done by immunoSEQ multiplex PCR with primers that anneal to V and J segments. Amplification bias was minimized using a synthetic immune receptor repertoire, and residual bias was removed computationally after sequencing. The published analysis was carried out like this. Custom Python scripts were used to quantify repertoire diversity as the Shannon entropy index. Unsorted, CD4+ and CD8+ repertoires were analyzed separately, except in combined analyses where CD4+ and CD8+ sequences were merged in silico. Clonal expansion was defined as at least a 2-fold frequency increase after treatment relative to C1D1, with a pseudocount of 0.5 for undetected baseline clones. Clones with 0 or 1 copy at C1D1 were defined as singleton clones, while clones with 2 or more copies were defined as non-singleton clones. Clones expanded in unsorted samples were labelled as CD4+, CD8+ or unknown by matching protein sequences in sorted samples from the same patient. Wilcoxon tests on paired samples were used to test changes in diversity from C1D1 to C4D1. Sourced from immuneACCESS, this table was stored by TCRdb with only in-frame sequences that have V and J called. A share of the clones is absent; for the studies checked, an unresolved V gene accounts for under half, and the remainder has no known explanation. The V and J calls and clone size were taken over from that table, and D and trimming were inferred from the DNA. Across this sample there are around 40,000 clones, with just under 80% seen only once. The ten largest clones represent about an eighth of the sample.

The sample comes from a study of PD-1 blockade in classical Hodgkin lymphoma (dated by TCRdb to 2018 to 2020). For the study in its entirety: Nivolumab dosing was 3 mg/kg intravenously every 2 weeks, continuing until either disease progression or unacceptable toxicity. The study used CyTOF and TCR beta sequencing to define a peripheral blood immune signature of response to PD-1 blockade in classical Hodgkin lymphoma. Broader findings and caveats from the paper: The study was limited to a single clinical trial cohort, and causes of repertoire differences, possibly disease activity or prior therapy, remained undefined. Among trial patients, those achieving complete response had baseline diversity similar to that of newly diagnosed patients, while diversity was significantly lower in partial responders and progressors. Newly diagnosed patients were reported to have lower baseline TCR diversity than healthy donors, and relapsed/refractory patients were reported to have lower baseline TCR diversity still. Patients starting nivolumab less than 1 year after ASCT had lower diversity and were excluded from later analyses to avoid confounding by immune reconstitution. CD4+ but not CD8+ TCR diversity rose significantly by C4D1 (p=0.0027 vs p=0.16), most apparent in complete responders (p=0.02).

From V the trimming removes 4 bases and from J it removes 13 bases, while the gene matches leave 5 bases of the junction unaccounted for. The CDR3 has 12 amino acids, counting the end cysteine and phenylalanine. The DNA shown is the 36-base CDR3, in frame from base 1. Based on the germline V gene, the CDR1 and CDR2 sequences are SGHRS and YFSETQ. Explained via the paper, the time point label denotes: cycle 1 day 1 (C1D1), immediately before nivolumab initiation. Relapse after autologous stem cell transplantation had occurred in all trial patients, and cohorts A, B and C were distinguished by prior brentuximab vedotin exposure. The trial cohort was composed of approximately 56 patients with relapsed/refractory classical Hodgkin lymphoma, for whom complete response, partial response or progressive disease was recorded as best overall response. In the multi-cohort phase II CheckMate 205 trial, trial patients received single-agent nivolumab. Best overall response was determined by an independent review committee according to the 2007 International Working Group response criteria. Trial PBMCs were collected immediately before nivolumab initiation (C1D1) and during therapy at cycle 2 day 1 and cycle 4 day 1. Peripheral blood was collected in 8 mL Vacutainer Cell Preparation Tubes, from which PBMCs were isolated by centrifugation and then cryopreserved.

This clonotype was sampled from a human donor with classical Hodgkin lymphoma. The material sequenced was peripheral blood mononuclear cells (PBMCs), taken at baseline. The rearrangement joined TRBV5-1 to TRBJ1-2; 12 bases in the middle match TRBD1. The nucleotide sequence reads TGCGCCAGCAGCCCCGGGACAGGGGGCGTCACCTTC. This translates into CASSPGTGGVTF.